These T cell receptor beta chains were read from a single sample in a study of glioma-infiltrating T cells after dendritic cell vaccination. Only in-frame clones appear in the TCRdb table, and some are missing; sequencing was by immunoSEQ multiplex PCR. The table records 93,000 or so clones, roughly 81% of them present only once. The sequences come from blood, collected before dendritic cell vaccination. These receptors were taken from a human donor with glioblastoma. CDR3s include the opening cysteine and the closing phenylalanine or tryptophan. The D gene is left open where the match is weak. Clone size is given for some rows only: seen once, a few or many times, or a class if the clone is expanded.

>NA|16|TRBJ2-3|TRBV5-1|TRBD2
CASSSGLAGGTDTQYF
TGCGCCAGCAGCTCAGGACTAGCGGGGGGGACAGATACGCAGTATTTT
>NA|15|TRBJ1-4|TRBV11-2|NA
CASSFHSGGNEKLFF
TGTGCCAGCAGCTTTCACAGCGGAGGGAATGAAAAACTGTTTTTT
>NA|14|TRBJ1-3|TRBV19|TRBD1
CASSIGDRGDTIYF
TGTGCCAGTAGTATAGGAGACAGGGGTGACACCATATATTTT
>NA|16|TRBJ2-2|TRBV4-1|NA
CASSQGGQPDTGELFF
TGCGCCAGCAGCCAAGGCGGGCAGCCAGACACCGGGGAGCTGTTTTTT
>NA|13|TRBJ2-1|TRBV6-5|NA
CASSSGPYNEQFF
TGTGCCAGCAGTTCAGGGCCGTACAATGAGCAGTTCTTC
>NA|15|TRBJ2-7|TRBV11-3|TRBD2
CASSKRLAGGLEQYF
TGTGCCAGCAGCAAAAGACTAGCGGGGGGCCTCGAGCAGTACTTC
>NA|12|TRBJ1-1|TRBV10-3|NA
CAISREFAEAFF
TGTGCCATCAGCCGGGAATTCGCTGAAGCTTTCTTT
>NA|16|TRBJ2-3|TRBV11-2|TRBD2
CASSRRLAVGTDTQYF
TGTGCCAGCAGCCGTCGACTAGCGGTTGGCACAGATACGCAGTATTTT
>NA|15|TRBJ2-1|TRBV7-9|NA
CASSSFRGLIYEQFF
TGTGCCAGCAGCTCCTTCAGGGGCTTAATTTATGAGCAGTTCTTC
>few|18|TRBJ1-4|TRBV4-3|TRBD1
CASSQDEDRVVLEEKLFF
TGCGCCAGCAGCCAAGATGAGGACAGGGTTGTCCTGGAAGAAAAACTGTTTTTT
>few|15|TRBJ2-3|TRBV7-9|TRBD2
CASSLDSGGRDTQYF
TGTGCCAGCAGCTTAGATAGCGGGGGAAGAGATACGCAGTATTTT
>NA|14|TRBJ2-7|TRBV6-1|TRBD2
CASSGGDYRFEQYF
TGTGCCAGCAGTGGCGGGGACTATCGATTTGAGCAGTACTTC
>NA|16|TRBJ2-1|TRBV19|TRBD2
CASSTGTSVLVYEQFF
TGTGCCAGTAGCACCGGGACTAGCGTCTTGGTTTATGAGCAGTTCTTC
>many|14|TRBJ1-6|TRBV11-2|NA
CASSPRGGNSPLHF
TGTGCCAGCAGCCCCCGAGGGGGTAATTCACCCCTCCACTTT
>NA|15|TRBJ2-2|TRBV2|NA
CASRQTGLTTGELFF
TGTGCCAGCAGACAAACGGGACTGACTACCGGGGAGCTGTTTTTT
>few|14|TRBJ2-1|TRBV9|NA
CASSVELERHEQFF
TGTGCCAGCAGCGTAGAATTGGAGCGTCATGAGCAGTTCTTC
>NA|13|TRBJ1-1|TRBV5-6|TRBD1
CASSLTGVTEAFF
TGTGCCAGCAGCTTGACAGGGGTAACTGAAGCTTTCTTT
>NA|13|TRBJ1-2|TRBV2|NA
CAITTTGNYGYTF
TGTGCCATCACGACGACGGGGAACTATGGCTACACCTTC
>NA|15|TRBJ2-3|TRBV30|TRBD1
CAWSLDRGGTDTQYF
TGTGCCTGGAGTTTAGACAGGGGAGGCACAGATACGCAGTATTTT
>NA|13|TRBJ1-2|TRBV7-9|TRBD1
CASSIGQGYGYTF
TGTGCCAGCAGCATAGGACAGGGCTATGGCTACACCTTC
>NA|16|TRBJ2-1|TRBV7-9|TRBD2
CASSLAVLAGINEQFF
TGTGCCAGCAGCTTAGCGGTTCTAGCGGGGATCAATGAGCAGTTCTTC
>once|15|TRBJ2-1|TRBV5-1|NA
CASSFVGGSMYEQFF
TGCGCCAGCAGCTTCGTTGGGGGGTCGATGTATGAGCAGTTCTTC
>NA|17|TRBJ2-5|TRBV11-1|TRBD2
CASTSGASGGSWETQYF
TGTGCCAGCACCTCCGGGGCTAGCGGGGGGTCCTGGGAGACCCAGTACTTC
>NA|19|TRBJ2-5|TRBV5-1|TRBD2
CASSLGTSGGTASLETQYF
TGCGCCAGCAGCTTGGGGACTAGCGGGGGGACCGCATCGTTAGAGACCCAGTACTTC
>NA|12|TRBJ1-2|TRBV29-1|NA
CSVDRSNYGYTF
TGCAGCGTGGACAGATCTAACTATGGCTACACCTTC
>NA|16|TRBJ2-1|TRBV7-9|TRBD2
CASSPLRGGLYNEQFF
TGTGCCAGCAGCCCCTTGCGGGGGGGCCTCTACAATGAGCAGTTCTTC
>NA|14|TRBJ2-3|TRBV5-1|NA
CASSYAGLTDTQYF
TGCGCCAGCAGCTACGCGGGACTCACAGATACGCAGTATTTT
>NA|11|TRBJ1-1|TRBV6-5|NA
CASSRDGGAFF
TGTGCCAGCAGCAGAGACGGGGGGGCTTTCTTT
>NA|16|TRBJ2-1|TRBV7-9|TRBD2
CASSSPGLIDYNEQFF
TGTGCCAGCAGCAGCCCGGGACTAATAGACTACAATGAGCAGTTCTTC
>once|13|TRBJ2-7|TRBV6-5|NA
CASSGPVTYEQYF
TGTGCCAGCAGTGGGCCCGTAACCTACGAGCAGTACTTC
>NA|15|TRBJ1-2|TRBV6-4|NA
CASSLRGGENYGYTF
TGTGCCAGCAGCCTGCGGGGTGGCGAAAACTATGGCTACACCTTC
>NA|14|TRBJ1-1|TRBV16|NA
CASSQSRGFTEAFF
TGTGCCAGCAGCCAATCGCGGGGGTTCACTGAAGCTTTCTTT
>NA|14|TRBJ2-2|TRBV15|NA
CATSRALASGELFF
TGTGCCACCAGCAGAGCACTAGCCTCCGGGGAGCTGTTTTTT
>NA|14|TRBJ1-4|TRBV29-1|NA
CSAQVNGLNEKLFF
TGCAGCGCTCAAGTCAACGGTCTTAATGAAAAACTGTTTTTT
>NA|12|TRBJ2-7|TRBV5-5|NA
CASSLTGNEQYF
TGTGCCAGCAGCTTGACAGGGAACGAGCAGTACTTC
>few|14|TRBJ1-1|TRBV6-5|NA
CASSRYRENTEAFF
TGTGCCAGCAGCCGGTACCGCGAGAACACTGAAGCTTTCTTT
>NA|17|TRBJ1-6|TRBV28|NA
CASTLKGVESYNSPLHF
TGTGCCAGCACCCTCAAAGGGGTCGAGTCCTATAATTCACCCCTCCACTTT
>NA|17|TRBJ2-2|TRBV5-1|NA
CASSFRGMASRPGELFF
TGCGCCAGCAGCTTTAGAGGGATGGCTTCGCGACCCGGGGAGCTGTTTTTT
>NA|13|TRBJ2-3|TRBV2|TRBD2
CASSSGGLDTQYF
TGTGCCAGCAGTTCGGGGGGGCTCGATACGCAGTATTTT
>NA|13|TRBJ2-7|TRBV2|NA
CASSLDSDYEQYF
TGTGCCAGCAGTCTTGACAGCGACTACGAGCAGTACTTC
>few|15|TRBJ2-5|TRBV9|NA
CASSVVRGGEETQYF
TGTGCCAGCAGCGTAGTGAGGGGGGGCGAAGAGACCCAGTACTTC
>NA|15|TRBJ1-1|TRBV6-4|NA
CASSDSGRLNTEAFF
TGTGCCAGCAGTGACTCCGGGAGATTGAACACTGAAGCTTTCTTT
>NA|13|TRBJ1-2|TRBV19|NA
CASSPGRLYGYTF
TGTGCCAGTAGTCCCGGGAGACTATATGGCTACACCTTC
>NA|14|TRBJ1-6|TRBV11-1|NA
CASSLDGQTLGLHF
TGTGCCAGCAGCTTAGACGGACAGACCTTGGGACTCCACTTT
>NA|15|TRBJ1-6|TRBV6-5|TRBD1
CASSPTSRGHSPLHF
TGTGCCAGCAGCCCCACTTCCAGGGGGCATTCACCCCTCCACTTT
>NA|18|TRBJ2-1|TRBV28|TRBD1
CATASWHSGTGSFSEQFF
TGTGCCACCGCTTCCTGGCACTCCGGGACAGGGAGCTTCAGTGAGCAGTTCTTC
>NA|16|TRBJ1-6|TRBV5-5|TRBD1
CASSVAGTGVNSPLHF
TGTGCCAGCAGCGTTGCCGGGACAGGGGTTAATTCACCCCTCCACTTT
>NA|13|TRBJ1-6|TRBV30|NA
CAWRLYRDSPLHF
TGTGCCTGGAGGCTATATCGTGATTCACCCCTCCACTTT
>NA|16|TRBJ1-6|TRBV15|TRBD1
CATSRDFGQEDSPLHF
TGTGCCACCAGCAGAGATTTCGGACAGGAGGATTCACCCCTCCACTTT
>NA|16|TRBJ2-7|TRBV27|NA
CASSRLRTGSSYEQYF
TGTGCCAGCAGTCGTCTAAGGACGGGGAGCTCCTACGAGCAGTACTTC
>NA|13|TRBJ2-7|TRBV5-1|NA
CASSLALTPEQYF
TGCGCCAGCAGCTTGGCCCTGACACCTGAGCAGTACTTC
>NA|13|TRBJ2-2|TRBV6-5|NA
CASRSQGPGELFF
TGTGCCAGCAGATCACAGGGCCCCGGGGAGCTGTTTTTT
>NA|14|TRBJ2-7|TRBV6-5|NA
CASTLTEGAYEQYF
TGTGCCAGCACCCTGACCGAAGGGGCCTACGAGCAGTACTTC
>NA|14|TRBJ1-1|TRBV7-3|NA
CASSQGQMNTEAFF
TGTGCCAGCTCTCAAGGACAGATGAACACTGAAGCTTTCTTT
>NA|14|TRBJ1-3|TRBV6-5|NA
CASRPNDSGNTIYF
TGTGCCAGCAGACCCAACGACAGCGGAAACACCATATATTTT
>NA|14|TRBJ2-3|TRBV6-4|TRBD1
CASRADRGSDTQYF
TGTGCCAGCAGAGCCGACAGGGGGTCAGATACGCAGTATTTT
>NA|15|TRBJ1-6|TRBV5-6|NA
CASSHIVRNNSPLHF
TGTGCCAGCAGCCATATAGTAAGAAATAATTCACCCCTCCACTTT
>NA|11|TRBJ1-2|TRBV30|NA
CACIRDYGYTF
TGTGCCTGCATCAGGGACTATGGCTACACCTTC
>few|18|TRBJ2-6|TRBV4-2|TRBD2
CASSQGGTGWGGANVLTF
TGTGCCAGCAGCCAGGGGGGGACCGGGTGGGGTGGGGCCAACGTCCTGACTTTC